What follows are 15 T cell receptor beta chains derived from one specimen sequenced in a study of shared clonotypes between healthy human individuals (TCRdb year 2020). To prepare the library, the immunoSEQ multiplex PCR assay was applied. Not all clones reach the TCRdb copy of this immuneACCESS table, which keeps in-frame sequences only. Checked studies attribute under half of the gap to unresolved V genes and leave the rest unexplained. The sample table records around 2.5 million clones; approximately 93% of these occur just once. The ten top clones hold 0.36% of the sample. Sequenced sample: naive CD4+ T cells from PBMCs. Sample cell subset or site, as interpreted from the label and publication: CD45RA+ positively selected. Source of these receptors: a man aged 18 to 30 in good health. Some clones in this sample may be carry-over from other donors' samples.

The gene calls are TRBV7-9 and TRBJ2-3; TRBD2 matches at 11 bases. V shed 5 bases, J shed 4 bases, and the junction held 8 bases outside the gene matches. CDR1 and CDR2 from the germline V gene are SEHNR and FQNEAQ (reference sequence). The CDR3 length is 16 residues. As DNA, the CDR3 is TGTGCCAGCAGCCCACCGACTAGCGGGACGGCAGATACGCAGTATTTT. Protein sequence: CASSPPTSGTADTQYF.

V usage is TRBV9 and J usage is TRBJ2-1; 10 nucleotides agree with TRBD2. CDR3 length: 16 residues. With 3 bases clipped from V and 6 bases from J, the junction kept 9 bases outside the gene matches. Germline assignment: CDR1 SGDLS and CDR2 YYNGEE. DNA of the CDR3: TGTGCCAGCAGCGCACGGGAGGGACTAGCGCGCAATGAGCAGTTCTTC. Its translation: CASSAREGLARNEQFF.

V and J are TRBV30 and TRBJ2-7; TRBD2 is a possible D gene (5 bases). The V and J ends lost 3 bases and 0 bases respectively, with 12 bases between them. Germline CDR1 reads GTSNPN; CDR2 reads SVGIG (reference sequence). This CDR3 spans 14 amino acids. CDR3 in DNA: TGTGCCTGGAGGGTTGGCGGACTCTCCTACGAGCAGTACTTC. Protein: CAWRVGGLSYEQYF.

For the CDR3, the DNA is TGTGCCACCCGCCTGGGGGGGGCATACAATGAGCAGTTCTTC. It translates to CATRLGGAYNEQFF. The chain has TRBV6-5 and TRBJ2-1; perhaps TRBD2 as D (7 bases). Trimming pared 10 bases from V and 4 bases from J, leaving 17 bases between. Germline values: CDR1 MNHEY, CDR2 SVGAGI. The CDR3 extends over 14 amino acids.

This clone occurred once. V is TRBV28 and J is TRBJ2-7, with D possibly matching TRBD2 (6 bases). V lost 5 bases, J lost 4 bases, and 15 bases lay in between. The V gene's germline CDR1 is MDHEN and CDR2 SYDVKM. This CDR3 is 14 amino acids long. CDR3 region: CASSPRAGLYEQYF. The CDR3 DNA reads as TGTGCCAGCAGTCCACGAGCGGGCTTATACGAGCAGTACTTC.

In nucleotides, the CDR3 is TGTGCCTGGAACCCCTTGGGGGCCCACGAGCAGTACTTC. Amino acid sequence: CAWNPLGAHEQYF. This sequence joins TRBV30 and TRBJ2-7; TRBD1 might be the D (6 bases). The CDR3 covers 13 residues. V was trimmed by 4 bases and J by 5 bases, leaving 15 bases between them. Germline V CDR1 and CDR2: GTSNPN, SVGIG (reference sequence).

This clone was counted a few times. J is TRBJ1-2 and V is TRBV28; D call uncertain. Germline V lookup: CDR1 MDHEN, CDR2 SYDVKM. Deletions cut 6 bases from V and 4 bases from J, with 9 bases between. The CDR3 has 12 residues. This CDR3 reads CASSMQRYGYTF. CDR3 nucleotides: TGTGCCAGCAGCATGCAGCGCTATGGCTACACCTTC.

As to this clone: This CDR3 is also generated by other DNA sequences in the sample. The rearrangement uses TRBV28 and TRBJ1-1, with D unresolved. V was shortened by 3 bases and J by 4 bases, with 6 bases between the two germline ends. This CDR3 has 12 residues. Germline CDR1 reads MDHEN; CDR2 reads SYDVKM. The CDR3: CASSLPRTEAFF. The DNA for the CDR3 is TGTGCCAGCAGTTTGCCCCGCACTGAAGCTTTCTTT.

The chain recombines TRBV7-3 with TRBJ2-1; 13 bases are shared with TRBD2. With V trimmed by 0 bases and J by 9 bases, 14 bases remained unmatched. The CDR3 runs to 19 residues. Germline V gene data show CDR1 as SGHTA and CDR2 as FQGTGA. This CDR3 reads CASSLTSTGTSGNLGEQFF. CDR3 sequence (DNA): TGTGCCAGCAGCTTAACTTCTACCGGGACTAGCGGGAATTTGGGTGAGCAGTTCTTC.

The rearrangement uses TRBV5-1 and TRBJ2-3; 9 positions match TRBD2. CDR3 length: 15 residues. J was trimmed by 6 bases and V by 5 bases; bases with no gene match: 10. The germline V gene has CDR1 SGHRS and CDR2 YFSETQ. CDR3 in amino acids: CASSYLAGREDTQYF. The CDR3 region has the DNA TGCGCCAGCAGTTATCTAGCGGGGCGGGAGGATACGCAGTATTTT. The whole variable domain, remainder taken from reference TRBV5-1 and TRBJ2-3, is KAGVTQTPRYLIKTRGQQVTLSCSPISGHRSVSWYQQTPGQGLQFLFEYFSETQRNKGNFPGRFSGRQFSNSRSEMNVSTLELGDSALYLCASSYLAGREDTQYFGPGTRLTVL.

This clone occurred once. The rearrangement joins TRBV16 to TRBJ2-7, with D unclear. CDR1 and CDR2 from the germline V gene are KGHSY and FQNENV. V dropped 0 bases and J dropped 4 bases, with 10 bases sitting between them. This CDR3 comprises 14 residues. CDR3 amino acids: CASSQSVPWYEQYF. The CDR3 DNA is TGTGCCAGCAGCCAATCTGTCCCCTGGTACGAGCAGTACTTC.

The chain is built from TRBV7-6 and TRBJ2-7; D is undetermined. The CDR3 is 14 residues long. Trimming removed 5 bases from V and 2 bases from J, with 13 bases in between. The germline gives CDR1 SGHVS, CDR2 FNYEAQ. The CDR3 sequence: CASSPGPIPYEQYF. CDR3 nucleotide sequence: TGTGCCAGCAGCCCGGGCCCGATTCCCTACGAGCAGTACTTC.

With respect to this clone: Other DNA variants within this sample encode the same CDR3. This chain links TRBV5-4 with TRBJ2-3, with 10 positions matching TRBD1. The V gene's germline CDR1 is SGHNT and CDR2 YYREEE (reference sequence). V gave up 2 bases and J gave up 5 bases; unmatched junction bases: 2. The length of the CDR3 is 14 residues. The CDR3 DNA sequence: TGTGCCAGCAGCTTAGGACAGGGGGGAGATACGCAGTATTTT. Amino acids: CASSLGQGGDTQYF.

V usage is TRBV9 and J usage is TRBJ1-4; TRBD1 agrees at 7 bases. This CDR3 region has 15 residues. J lost 7 bases, V lost 4 bases, and 10 bases had no gene match. Germline V lookup: CDR1 SGDLS, CDR2 YYNGEE. This CDR3 reads CASSTEDRLVEKLFF. The CDR3 DNA reads TGTGCCAGCAGCACCGAGGACAGGCTGGTTGAAAAACTGTTTTTT.

The gene calls are TRBV12-5 and TRBJ2-1; D perhaps matches TRBD1 (5 bases). Between the trimmed V and J ends, which lost 0 bases and 3 bases, there was a span of 9 bases. Germline V gene data show CDR1 as LGHNT and CDR2 as FRNRAP. CDR3 size: 15 residues. The CDR3 loop reads CASGLVPQDYNEQFF. DNA for the CDR3: TGTGCTAGTGGTTTGGTACCACAGGACTACAATGAGCAGTTCTTC.